Given below is one TCR beta chain in context. The entry originates in a study of blood T cell repertoires in COVID-19. Whole-study context: Samples taken during acute and convalescent COVID-19 were collected in the United States, Italy and Spain. Sources were T cells, B-cell-depleted T cells, or PBMCs; the material itself was cDNA or gDNA.

In Seattle, patients joined the study during active infection and were tracked longitudinally. Trimming took 1 base from V and 6 from J, leaving 11 bases between them. Germline values: CDR1 SGHNT, CDR2 YYREEE (reference sequence). This CDR3 contains 14 residues. Original handling: Estimation of nucleated cell counts relied on the amplification of reference gene primers. The table came from immunoSEQ multiplex PCR; TCRdb's copy has only in-frame clones and leaves some out. V, J and clone size are taken as reported in that table, and D and trimming were inferred from the DNA itself. There are about 140,000 clones in the sample; roughly 84% occur only once, and roughly 8.7% lies in the top ten.

This rearrangement joins TRBV5-4 to TRBJ2-1; tentatively, D is TRBD2 (7 bases). This receptor was identified in a man aged 25 to 45 with COVID-19, enrolled during active disease. The sequencing input was peripheral blood. CDR3 nucleotides: TGTGCCAGCAGCTTGCGGGGGGCCCCCAATGAGCAGTTCTTC. Translated, it gives CASSLRGAPNEQFF.